This T cell receptor (beta chain) appears in the sequencing data of a study of T-cell memory formation after mild COVID-19 (dated by TCRdb to the early 2020s). For context, the study as a whole: Most TCR sequence clusters were specific to one of the two donors. T-cell clones expanding and contracting after mild COVID-19 in two donors were tracked by longitudinal TCRalpha and TCRbeta repertoire sequencing. The cohort was made up of two young adult volunteers, one female and one male, who were previously healthy. What the authors observed across the whole study: Clones contracting from day 15 to 85 had balanced CD4/CD8 phenotypes, while a second wave expanding from day 15 to 37 was biased towards CD4+. SARS-CoV-2 specificity was not confirmed for the second-wave clones peaking on day 37. The study covered only a couple of mild cases, and larger cohorts including severe cases with pre-infection samples were considered necessary. Contracting CD4+ clones were located mainly in the CM and EM memory subsets, whereas CD8+ clones were found to be enriched in EMRA. Some responding clones were detected in pre-infection memory, which suggested that pre-existing cross-reactive memory T cells had joined the SARS-CoV-2 response.

The sequencing machine was an Illumina NovaSeq 6000. Using 5'RACE with constant-segment primers, TCRalpha and TCRbeta cDNA libraries were constructed, with sample barcodes and unique molecular identifiers added in the process. Trizol reagent was used to extract RNA from every sample. Libraries were amplified in two PCR steps, with a second sample barcode and Illumina TruSeq adapters added in the second step. Libraries were sequenced on an Illumina NovaSeq with 2 x 150 bp paired-end reads. The original methods were these. Demultiplexing of reads and collapsing into UMI-guided consensus sequences were performed with migec v1.2.7. With mixcr v2.1.11, UMI consensuses were aligned to TRA and TRB V and J templates and assembled into clonotypes. A clonotype was counted as expanded or contracted only when both edgeR and NoisET called the clonotype significant, with the noise models trained on biological replicates. For edgeR calls, the cutoffs were a false discovery rate-adjusted p below 0.01 and a log2 fold-change threshold of 1. As an exploratory analysis of dynamics, PCA with hierarchical clustering was applied to max-normalized trajectories of the 1000 most abundant clonotypes. Separately sequenced CD4+ and CD8+ repertoires were used to assign a CD4 or CD8 phenotype to each responding clone. Clones were called with MiXCR by TCRdb after fastp trimmed the public reads at Q25, and only in-frame beta chains were retained. Every distinct CDR3 protein forms one entry, paired with its most common genes and DNA. The V and J calls shown here were made by TCRdb, not taken from the authors' results. This sample gives 550,000 to 600,000 distinct CDR3 sequences in total; 17% of them show up just once. The biggest ten clones account for approximately 8.1% of the sample.

For this clonotype: Which antigen it targets is not known. Qualities for individual bases were not recorded, and no much larger clone is one base off.

Ficoll-Paque density gradient centrifugation was used to isolate PBMCs. The CDR3, cysteine through phenylalanine, is 13 amino acids long. Only the CDR3 portion is preserved as DNA: 39 bases, with reading frame beginning at the first base. Based on the germline V gene, the CDR1 and CDR2 sequences are SGDLS and YYNGEE. V ends up 4 bases short and J 8 bases short, with an unmatched junction base count of 8. The rearranged chain carries TRBV9 and TRBJ1-2; 7 central nucleotides agree with TRBD1. This receptor was obtained from an adult woman who had mild COVID-19 (a few samples of this study predate the infection). The sample titles of this study are shuffled in the database, so cell type and time point are left out; the donor was told from shared clones. The sample taken for sequencing was PBMCs or a T cell subset sorted from them (not recorded which). Here is the DNA: TGTGCCAGCAGCCCACCAGGGGGGGAAGGCTACACCTTC. This encodes CASSPPGGEGYTF.